This T cell receptor beta chain originates from a study of CD8+CD57+ T cells in acquired aplastic anemia. Study context: Sorting CD4+ and CD8+ cells gave DNA averaging around 3 ug.

Before being chosen for sequencing, patients had shown CD8+CD57+ cell expansion by flow cytometry. Every patient was diagnosed with severe acquired aplastic anemia. Notes on the study in general: Sharing between patients and controls was observed for roughly 29 CD8+ CDR3 sequences. CD8+ Simpson's diversity showed no significant patient-control difference.

As for this clonotype: As yet, its antigen is unknown.

According to the study, genomic DNA was the template for TCR beta VDJ and CDR3 profiling. TCRdb reprocessed the reads with MiXCR, giving one entry per CDR3 protein. Among a few hundred thousand distinct CDR3 sequences listed, 82% were seen once. Germline V gene lookup returns CDR1 LGHNT and CDR2 FRNRAP. The CDR3 is 14 residues long. The gene calls are TRBV12-5 and TRBJ2-5, with D possibly being TRBD1 or TRBD2 (5 bases each). Sequencing used sorted CD4+, CD8+, or CD8+CD57+ T cells (not recorded which) from PBMCs. This sequence was found in a human donor with aplastic anemia. The CDR3 protein is CASLLGGVVKTQYF. CDR3 coding DNA: TGTGCCAGCCTCCTTGGGGGAGTTGTAAAGACCCAGTACTTC.